This T cell receptor beta chain came from a study of cytomegalovirus exposure and HLA in healthy donors. A remark on this clone: The antigen is unknown.

Study-level findings and limits: Earlier findings revealed that most TCR beta V segments proved productive either about 90% or about 30% of the time. As a later analysis revealed, most CMV-associated TCR beta chains appeared HLA-restricted.

The PCR made use of 60 Vbeta and 13 Jbeta primers. Only in-frame clones appear in the TCRdb table, and some are missing; sequencing was by immunoSEQ multiplex PCR. The sample shows about 190,000 clones, about 70% of them seen only once. Trimming removed 6 bases from V and 0 bases from J; junction bases left unmatched: 7. The CDR3 is 15 residues long. CDR1 and CDR2 from the germline V gene are LNHDA and SQIVND (reference sequence). This receptor was obtained from a young woman in good health and CMV-seronegative. The chain uses TRBV19 and TRBJ2-7, with 8 bases that match TRBD1. The sample was PBMCs. CDR3 coding DNA: TGTGCCAGTAGCTCCGGGACAGGTTTCTCCTACGAGCAGTACTTC. Amino acid sequence: CASSSGTGFSYEQYF.